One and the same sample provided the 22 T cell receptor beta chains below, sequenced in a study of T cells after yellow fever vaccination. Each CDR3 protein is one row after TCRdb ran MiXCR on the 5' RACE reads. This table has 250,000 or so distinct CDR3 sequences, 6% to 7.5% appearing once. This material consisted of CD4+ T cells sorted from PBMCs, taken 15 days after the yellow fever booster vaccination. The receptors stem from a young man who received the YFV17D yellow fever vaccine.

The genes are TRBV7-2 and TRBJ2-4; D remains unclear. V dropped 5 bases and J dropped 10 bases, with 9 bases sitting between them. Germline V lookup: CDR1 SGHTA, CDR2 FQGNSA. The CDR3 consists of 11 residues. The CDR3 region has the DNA TGTGCCAGCAGCGCCGCCCATATTCAGTACTTC. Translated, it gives CASSAAHIQYF.

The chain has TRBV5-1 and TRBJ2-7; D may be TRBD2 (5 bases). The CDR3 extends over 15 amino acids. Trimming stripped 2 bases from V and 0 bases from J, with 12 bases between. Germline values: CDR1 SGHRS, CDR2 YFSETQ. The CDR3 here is CASSLIGESSYEQYF. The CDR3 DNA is TGCGCCAGCAGCTTAATCGGGGAGAGCTCCTACGAGCAGTACTTC.

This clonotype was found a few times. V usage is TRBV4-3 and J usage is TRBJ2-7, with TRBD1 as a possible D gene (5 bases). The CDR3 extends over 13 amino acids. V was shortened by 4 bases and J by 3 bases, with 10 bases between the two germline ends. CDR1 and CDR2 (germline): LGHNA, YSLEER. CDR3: CASSRAGHYEQYF. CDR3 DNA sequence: TGCGCCAGCAGCCGAGCAGGGCACTACGAGCAGTACTTC.

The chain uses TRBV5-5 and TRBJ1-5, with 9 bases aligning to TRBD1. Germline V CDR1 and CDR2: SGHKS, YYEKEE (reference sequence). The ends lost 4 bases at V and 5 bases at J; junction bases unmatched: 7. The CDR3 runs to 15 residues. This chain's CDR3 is CASSEATGGHQPQHF. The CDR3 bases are TGTGCCAGCAGCGAGGCGACAGGGGGTCATCAGCCCCAGCATTTT.

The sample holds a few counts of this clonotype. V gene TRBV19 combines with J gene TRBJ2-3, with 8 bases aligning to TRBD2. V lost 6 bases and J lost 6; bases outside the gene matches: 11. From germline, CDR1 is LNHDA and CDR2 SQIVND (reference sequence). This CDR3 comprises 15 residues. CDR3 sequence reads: CASRTTSVGSDTQYF. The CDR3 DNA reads TGTGCCAGTAGGACGACTAGCGTAGGCAGCGATACGCAGTATTTT.

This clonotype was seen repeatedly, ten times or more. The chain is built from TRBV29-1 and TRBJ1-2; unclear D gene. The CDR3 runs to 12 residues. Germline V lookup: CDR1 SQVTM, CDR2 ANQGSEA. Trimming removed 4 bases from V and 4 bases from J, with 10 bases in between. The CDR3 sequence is CSVGEVRYGYTF. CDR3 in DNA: TGCAGCGTTGGAGAAGTTCGCTATGGCTACACCTTC.

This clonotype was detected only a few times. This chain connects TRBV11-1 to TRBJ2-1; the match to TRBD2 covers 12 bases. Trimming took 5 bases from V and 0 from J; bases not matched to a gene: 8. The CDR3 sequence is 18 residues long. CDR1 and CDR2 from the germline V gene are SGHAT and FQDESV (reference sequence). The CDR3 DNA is TGTGCCAGCAGCCGACTAGCGGGGGCTGGGGGCTCCTACAATGAGCAGTTCTTC. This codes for CASSRLAGAGGSYNEQFF.

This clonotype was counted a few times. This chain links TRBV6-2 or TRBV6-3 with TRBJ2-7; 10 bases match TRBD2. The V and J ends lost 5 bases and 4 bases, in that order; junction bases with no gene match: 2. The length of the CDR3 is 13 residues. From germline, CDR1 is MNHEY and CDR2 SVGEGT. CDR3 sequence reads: CASSRLAGYEQYF. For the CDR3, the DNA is TGTGCCAGCAGTCGACTAGCGGGTTACGAGCAGTACTTC.

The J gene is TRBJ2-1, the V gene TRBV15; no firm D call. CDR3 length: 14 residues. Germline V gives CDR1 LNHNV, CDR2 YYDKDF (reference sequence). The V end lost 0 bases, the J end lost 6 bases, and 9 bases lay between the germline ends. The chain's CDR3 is CATSRDRVGNEQFF. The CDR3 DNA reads TGTGCCACCAGCAGAGATCGAGTGGGCAATGAGCAGTTCTTC. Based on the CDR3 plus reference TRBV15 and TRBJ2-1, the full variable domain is DAMVIQNPRYQVTQFGKPVTLSCSQTLNHNVMYWYQQKSSQAPKLLFHYYDKDFNNEADTPDNFQSRRPNTSFCFLDIRSPGLGDTAMYLCATSRDRVGNEQFFGPGTRLTVL.

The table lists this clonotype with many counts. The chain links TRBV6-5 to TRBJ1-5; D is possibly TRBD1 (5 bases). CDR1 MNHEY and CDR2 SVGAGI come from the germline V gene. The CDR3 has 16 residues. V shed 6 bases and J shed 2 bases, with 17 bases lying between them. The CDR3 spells CASSNGVGGGNQPQHF. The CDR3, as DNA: TGTGCCAGCAGCAACGGTGTGGGGGGGGGCAATCAGCCCCAGCATTTT.

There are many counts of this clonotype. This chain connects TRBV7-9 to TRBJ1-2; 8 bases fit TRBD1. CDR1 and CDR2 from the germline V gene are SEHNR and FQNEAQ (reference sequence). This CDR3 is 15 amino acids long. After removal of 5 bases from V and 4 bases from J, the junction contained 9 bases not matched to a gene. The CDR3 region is CASSGGTGATYGYTF. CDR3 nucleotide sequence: TGTGCCAGCAGCGGAGGGACAGGAGCAACCTATGGCTACACCTTC.

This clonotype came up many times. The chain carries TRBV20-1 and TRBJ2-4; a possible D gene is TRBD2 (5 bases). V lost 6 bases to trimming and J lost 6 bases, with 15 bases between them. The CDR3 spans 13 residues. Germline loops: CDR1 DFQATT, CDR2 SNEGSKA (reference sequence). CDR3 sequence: CSASREGGNIQYF. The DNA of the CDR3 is TGCAGTGCCAGTAGAGAGGGTGGAAACATTCAGTACTTC.

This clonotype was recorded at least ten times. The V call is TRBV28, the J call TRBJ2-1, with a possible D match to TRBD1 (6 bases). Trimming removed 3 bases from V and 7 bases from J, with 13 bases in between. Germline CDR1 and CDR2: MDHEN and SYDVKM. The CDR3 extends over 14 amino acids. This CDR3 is CASSLWDTRNEQFF. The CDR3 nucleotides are TGTGCCAGCAGTTTGTGGGACACAAGGAATGAGCAGTTCTTC. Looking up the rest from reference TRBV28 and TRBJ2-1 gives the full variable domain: DVKVTQSSRYLVKRTGEKVFLECVQDMDHENMFWYRQDPGLGLRLIYFSYDVKMKEKGDIPEGYSVSREKKERFSLILESASTNQTSMYLCASSLWDTRNEQFFGPGTRLTVL.

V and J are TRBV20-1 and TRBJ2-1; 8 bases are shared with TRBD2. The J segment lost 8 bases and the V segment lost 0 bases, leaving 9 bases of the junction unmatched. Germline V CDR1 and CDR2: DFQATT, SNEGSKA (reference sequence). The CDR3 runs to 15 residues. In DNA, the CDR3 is TGCAGTGCTAGAGATGGGACTAGGGTGTTCCATGAGCAGTTCTTC. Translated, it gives CSARDGTRVFHEQFF.

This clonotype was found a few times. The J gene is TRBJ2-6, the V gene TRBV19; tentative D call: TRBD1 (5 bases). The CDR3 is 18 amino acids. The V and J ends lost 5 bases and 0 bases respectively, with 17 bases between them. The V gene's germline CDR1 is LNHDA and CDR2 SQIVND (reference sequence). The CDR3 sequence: CASSLTFGRDSGANVLTF. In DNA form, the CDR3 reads TGTGCCAGTAGTCTAACCTTTGGCAGGGACTCTGGGGCCAACGTCCTGACTTTC.

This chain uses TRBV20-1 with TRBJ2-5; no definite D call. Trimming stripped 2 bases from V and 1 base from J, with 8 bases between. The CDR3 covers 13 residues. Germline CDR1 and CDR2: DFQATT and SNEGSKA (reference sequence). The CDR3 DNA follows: TGCAGTGCTAGAAAGGTAGCCCAAGAGACCCAGTACTTC. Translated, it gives CSARKVAQETQYF.

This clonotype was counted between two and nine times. DNA for the CDR3: TGCGCCAGCAGCCTAGCCGGGGGTTGGAATGAAAAACTGTTTTTT. It is translated as CASSLAGGWNEKLFF. The chain links TRBV4-3 to TRBJ1-4; tentatively, D is TRBD1 (5 bases). V was shortened by 4 bases and J by 5 bases, with 14 bases between the two germline ends. The CDR3 has 15 amino acids. Germline CDR1 reads LGHNA; CDR2 reads YSLEER.

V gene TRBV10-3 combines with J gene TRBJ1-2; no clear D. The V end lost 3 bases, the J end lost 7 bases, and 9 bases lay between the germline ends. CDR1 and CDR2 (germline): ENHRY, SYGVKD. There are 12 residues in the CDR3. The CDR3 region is CAISDYSGGYTF. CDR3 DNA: TGTGCCATCAGTGACTACAGTGGTGGCTACACCTTC.

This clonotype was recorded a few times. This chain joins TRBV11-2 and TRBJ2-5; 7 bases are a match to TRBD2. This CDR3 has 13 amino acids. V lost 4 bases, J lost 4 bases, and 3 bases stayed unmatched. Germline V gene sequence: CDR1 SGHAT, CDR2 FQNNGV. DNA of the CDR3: TGTGCCAGCAGCTCCTGGGGGGGAGAGACCCAGTACTTC. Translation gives CASSSWGGETQYF.

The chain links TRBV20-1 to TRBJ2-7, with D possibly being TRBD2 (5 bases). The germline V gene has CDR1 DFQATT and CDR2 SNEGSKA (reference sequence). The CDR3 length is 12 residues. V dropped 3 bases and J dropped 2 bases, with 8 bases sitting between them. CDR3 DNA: TGCAGTGCTAGTAACGGGGCCTACGAGCAGTACTTC. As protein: CSASNGAYEQYF.

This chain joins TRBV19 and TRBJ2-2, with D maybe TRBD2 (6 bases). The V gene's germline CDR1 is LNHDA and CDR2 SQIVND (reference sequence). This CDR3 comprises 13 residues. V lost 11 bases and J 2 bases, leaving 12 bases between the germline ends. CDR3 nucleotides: TGTGCCTCCGGGAGCGGCAACACCGGGGAGCTGTTTTTT. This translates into CASGSGNTGELFF.

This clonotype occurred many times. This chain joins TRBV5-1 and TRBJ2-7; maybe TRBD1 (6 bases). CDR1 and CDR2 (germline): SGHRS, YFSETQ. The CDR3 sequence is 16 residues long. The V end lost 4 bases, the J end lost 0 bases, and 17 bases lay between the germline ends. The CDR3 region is CASSPVGGPNSYEQYF. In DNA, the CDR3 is TGCGCCAGCAGCCCGGTTGGGGGCCCGAACTCCTACGAGCAGTACTTC.